This T cell receptor (beta chain) was sequenced during a study of OX40 agonist ivuxolimab in advanced cancers. Study-wide results and caveats: Blood T cells, both CD4+ and CD8+, expanded clonally by week 6 at 0.1 to 3.0 mg/kg.

Repertoires were generated with immunoSEQ multiplex PCR, while TCRdb's copy carries only in-frame clones and drops some. The sample yields 60,000 to 75,000 clones, 91% seen once. Germline lookup yields CDR1 SGHTA and CDR2 FQGNSA. Trimming left V 4 bases short and J 2 bases short, with 2 bases between. This CDR3 is built from 12 residues. Notes on this clone: Antigen specificity is unknown.

The V and J genes are TRBV7-2 and TRBJ2-2; no reliable D call. The specimen comprised CD4+ or CD8+ T cells sorted from blood, sampled in a trial of the OX40 agonist ivuxolimab. The sequence derives from an adult with an advanced solid tumor such as melanoma, head and neck, liver or kidney cancer. In DNA form, the CDR3 reads TGTGCCAGCAGCTCTAACACCGGGGAGCTGTTTTTT. It encodes CASSSNTGELFF.